This section outlines one T cell receptor (beta chain) sequence together with its context. Original processing notes: Amplification of reference gene primers provided the estimated nucleated cell counts. The method was immunoSEQ multiplex PCR; TCRdb's version includes in-frame clones alone and lacks a portion of them. D and trimming come from the DNA, and the V and J calls and clone size come from that table. The sample lists around 190,000 clones, over 80% seen once, with approximately 7.8% in the top ten. The CDR3 totals 15 residues. Trimming cost V 4 bases and J 4 bases; bases outside gene matches: 6. Germline V gene sequence: CDR1 LNHDA, CDR2 SQIVND (reference sequence). The sample comes from a study of blood T cell repertoires in COVID-19. Across the whole study: Some COVID-19 samples were acute and others convalescent; all came from the United States, Italy and Spain. Sample material is recorded as cDNA or gDNA derived from T cells, B-cell-depleted T cells, or PBMCs.

This sequence joins TRBV19 and TRBJ2-1, with 8 nucleotides matching TRBD2. The TCR comes from a woman aged 60-70 years with COVID-19, enrolled during active disease. What was sequenced was peripheral blood. CDR3 sequence (DNA): TGTGCCAGTAGTAATGCGGGAGGCCTTTACAATGAGCAGTTCTTC. Translation: CASSNAGGLYNEQFF.